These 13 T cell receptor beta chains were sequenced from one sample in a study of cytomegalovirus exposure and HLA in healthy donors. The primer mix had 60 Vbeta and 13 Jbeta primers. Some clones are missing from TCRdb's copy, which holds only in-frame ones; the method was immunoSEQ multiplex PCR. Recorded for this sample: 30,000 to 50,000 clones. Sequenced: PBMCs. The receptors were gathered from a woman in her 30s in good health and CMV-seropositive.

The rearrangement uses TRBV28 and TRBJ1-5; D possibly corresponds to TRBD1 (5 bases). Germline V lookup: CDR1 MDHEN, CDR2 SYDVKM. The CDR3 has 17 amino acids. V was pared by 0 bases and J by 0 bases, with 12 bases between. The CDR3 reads CASSLWQDRNSNQPQHF. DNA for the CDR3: TGTGCCAGCAGTTTATGGCAAGACAGAAATAGCAATCAGCCCCAGCATTTT.

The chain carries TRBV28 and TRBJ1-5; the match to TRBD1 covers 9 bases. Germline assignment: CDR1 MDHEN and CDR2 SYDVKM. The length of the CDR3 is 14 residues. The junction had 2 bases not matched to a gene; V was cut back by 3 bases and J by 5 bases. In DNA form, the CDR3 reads TGTGCCAGCAGTTTGGGACAGGGCTATCAGCCCCAGCATTTT. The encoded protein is CASSLGQGYQPQHF.

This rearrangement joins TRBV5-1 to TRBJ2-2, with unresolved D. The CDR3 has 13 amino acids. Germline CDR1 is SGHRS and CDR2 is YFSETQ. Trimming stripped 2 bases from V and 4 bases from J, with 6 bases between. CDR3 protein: CASSLFSTGELFF. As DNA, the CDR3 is TGCGCCAGCAGCTTATTCTCCACCGGGGAGCTGTTTTTT.

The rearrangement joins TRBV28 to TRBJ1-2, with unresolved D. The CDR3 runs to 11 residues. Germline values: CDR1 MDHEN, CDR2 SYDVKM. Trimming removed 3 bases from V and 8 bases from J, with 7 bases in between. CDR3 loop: CASSLSWGYTF. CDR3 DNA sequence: TGTGCCAGCAGTTTGAGTTGGGGCTACACCTTC.

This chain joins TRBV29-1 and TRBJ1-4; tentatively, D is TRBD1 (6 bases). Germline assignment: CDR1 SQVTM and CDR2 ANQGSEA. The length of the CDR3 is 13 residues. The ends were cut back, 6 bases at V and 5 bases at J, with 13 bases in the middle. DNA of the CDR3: TGCAGCGTAGGGGGGGAATCGAATGAAAAACTGTTTTTT. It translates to CSVGGESNEKLFF.

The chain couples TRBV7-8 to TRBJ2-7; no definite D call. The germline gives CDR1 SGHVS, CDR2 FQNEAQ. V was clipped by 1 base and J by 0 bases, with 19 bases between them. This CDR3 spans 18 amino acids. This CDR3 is CASSLGAHTGGSSYEQYF. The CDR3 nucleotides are TGTGCCAGCAGCTTAGGCGCACACACCGGCGGAAGCTCCTACGAGCAGTACTTC.

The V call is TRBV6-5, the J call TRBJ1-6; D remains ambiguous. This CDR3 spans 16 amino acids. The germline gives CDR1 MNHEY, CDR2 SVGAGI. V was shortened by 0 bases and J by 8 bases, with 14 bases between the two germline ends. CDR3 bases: TGTGCCAGCAGTTACTCCCGTTGGGCCCTGGATTCACCCCTCCACTTT. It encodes CASSYSRWALDSPLHF.

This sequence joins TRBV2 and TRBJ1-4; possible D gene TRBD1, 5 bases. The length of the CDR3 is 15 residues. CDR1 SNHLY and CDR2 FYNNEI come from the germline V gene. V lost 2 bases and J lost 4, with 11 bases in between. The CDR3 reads CASSELGGVNEKLFF. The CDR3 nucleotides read TGTGCCAGCAGTGAATTGGGGGGGGTTAATGAAAAACTGTTTTTT.

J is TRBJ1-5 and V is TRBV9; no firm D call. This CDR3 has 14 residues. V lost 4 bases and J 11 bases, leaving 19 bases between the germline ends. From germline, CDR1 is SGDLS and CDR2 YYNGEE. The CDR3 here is CASSPSAIRGSQHF. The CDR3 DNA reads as TGTGCCAGCAGCCCTTCAGCGATTCGTGGGTCCCAGCATTTT. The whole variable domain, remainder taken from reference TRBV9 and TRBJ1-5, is DSGVTQTPKHLITATGQRVTLRCSPRSGDLSVYWYQQSLDQGLQFLIQYYNGEERAKGNILERFSAQQFPDLHSELNLSSLELGDSALYFCASSPSAIRGSQHFGDGTRLSIL.

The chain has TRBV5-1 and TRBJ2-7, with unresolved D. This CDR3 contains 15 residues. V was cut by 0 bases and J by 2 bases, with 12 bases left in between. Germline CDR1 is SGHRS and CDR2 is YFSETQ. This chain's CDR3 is CASSLETVSAYEQYF. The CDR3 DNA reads TGCGCCAGCAGCTTGGAGACCGTAAGCGCCTACGAGCAGTACTTC.

CDR3 residues: CAISELRSSYNEQFF. CDR3 nucleotide sequence: TGTGCCATCAGTGAGTTGCGAAGCTCCTACAATGAGCAGTTCTTC. The rearrangement joins TRBV10-3 to TRBJ2-1; D is uncertain. This CDR3 spans 15 amino acids. Trimming stripped 1 base from V and 0 bases from J, with 7 bases between. Germline loops: CDR1 ENHRY, CDR2 SYGVKD.

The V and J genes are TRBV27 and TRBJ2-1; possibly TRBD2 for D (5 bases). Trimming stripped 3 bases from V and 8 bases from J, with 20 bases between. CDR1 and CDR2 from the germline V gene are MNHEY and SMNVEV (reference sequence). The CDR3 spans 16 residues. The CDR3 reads CASSLSRARRFDEQFF. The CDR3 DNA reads TGTGCCAGCAGTTTGTCGCGGGCCCGACGTTTTGATGAGCAGTTCTTC.

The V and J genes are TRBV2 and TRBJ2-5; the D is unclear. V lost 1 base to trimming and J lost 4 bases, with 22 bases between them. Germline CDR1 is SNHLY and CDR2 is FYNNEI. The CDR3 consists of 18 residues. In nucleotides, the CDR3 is TGTGCCAGCAGTGAAGGAATTAGGAGTCTAGAGGTGGGAGAGACCCAGTACTTC. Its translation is CASSEGIRSLEVGETQYF. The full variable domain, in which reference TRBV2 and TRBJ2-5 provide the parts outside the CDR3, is EPEVTQTPSHQVTQMGQEVILRCVPISNHLYFYWYRQILGQKVEFLVSFYNNEISEKSEIFDDQFSVERPDGSNFTLKIRSTKLEDSAMYFCASSEGIRSLEVGETQYFGPGTRLLVL.